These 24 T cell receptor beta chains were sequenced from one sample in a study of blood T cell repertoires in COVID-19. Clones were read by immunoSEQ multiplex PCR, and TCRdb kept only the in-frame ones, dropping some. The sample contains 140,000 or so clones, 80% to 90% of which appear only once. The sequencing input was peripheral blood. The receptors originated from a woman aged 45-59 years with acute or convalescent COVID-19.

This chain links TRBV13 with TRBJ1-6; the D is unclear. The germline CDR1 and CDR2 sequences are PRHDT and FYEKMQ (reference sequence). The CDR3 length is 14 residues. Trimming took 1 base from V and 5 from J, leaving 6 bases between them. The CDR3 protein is CASSLEPDNSPLHF. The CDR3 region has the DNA TGTGCCAGCAGCTTAGAACCGGATAATTCACCCCTCCACTTT. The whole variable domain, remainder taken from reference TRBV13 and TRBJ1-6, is AAGVIQSPRHLIKEKRETATLKCYPIPRHDTVYWYQQGPGQDPQFLISFYEKMQSDKGSIPDRFSAQQFSDYHSELNMSSLELGDSALYFCASSLEPDNSPLHFGNGTRLTVT.

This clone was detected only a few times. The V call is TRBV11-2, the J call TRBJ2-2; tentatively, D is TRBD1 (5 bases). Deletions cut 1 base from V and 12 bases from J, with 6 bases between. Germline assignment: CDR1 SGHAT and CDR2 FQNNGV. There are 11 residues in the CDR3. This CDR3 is CASSLGQKLFF. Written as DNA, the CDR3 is TGTGCCAGCAGCTTAGGACAGAAGCTGTTTTTT.

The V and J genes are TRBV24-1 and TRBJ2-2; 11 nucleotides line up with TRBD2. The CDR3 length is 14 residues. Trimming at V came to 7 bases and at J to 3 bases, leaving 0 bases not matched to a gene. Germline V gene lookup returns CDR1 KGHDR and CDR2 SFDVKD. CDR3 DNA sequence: TGTGCCACCAGGGGACTAGCGGACACCGGGGAGCTGTTTTTT. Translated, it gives CATRGLADTGELFF.

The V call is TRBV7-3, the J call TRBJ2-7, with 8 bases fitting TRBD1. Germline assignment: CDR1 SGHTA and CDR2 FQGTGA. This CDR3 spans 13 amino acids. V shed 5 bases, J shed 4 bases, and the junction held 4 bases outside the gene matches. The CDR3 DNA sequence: TGTGCCAGCAGCCCCCGGACAGGGTACGAGCAGTACTTC. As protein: CASSPRTGYEQYF.

CDR3 nucleotides: TGTGCCAGCAGTCCCCAGGGGGCGTTCAGAAACACCATATATTTT. Amino acid sequence: CASSPQGAFRNTIYF. The rearrangement joins TRBV27 to TRBJ1-3; the match to TRBD1 covers 8 bases. The germline V gene encodes CDR1 MNHEY and CDR2 SMNVEV (reference sequence). CDR3 size: 15 residues. Losses at the gene ends were 5 bases for V and 5 bases for J; bases not matched to a gene: 8.

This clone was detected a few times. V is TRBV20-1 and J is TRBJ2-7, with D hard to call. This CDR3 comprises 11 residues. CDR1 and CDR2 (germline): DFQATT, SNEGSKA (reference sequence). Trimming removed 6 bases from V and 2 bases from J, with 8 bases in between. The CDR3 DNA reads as TGCAGTGCCCCAAAAACCTACGAGCAGTACTTC. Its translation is CSAPKTYEQYF.

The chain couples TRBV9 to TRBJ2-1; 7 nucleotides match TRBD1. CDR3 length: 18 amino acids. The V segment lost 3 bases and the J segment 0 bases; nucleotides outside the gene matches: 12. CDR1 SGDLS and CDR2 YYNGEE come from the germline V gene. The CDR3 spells CASSGTINRGPSYNEQFF. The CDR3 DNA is TGTGCCAGCAGCGGCACTATAAACAGGGGCCCCTCCTACAATGAGCAGTTCTTC.

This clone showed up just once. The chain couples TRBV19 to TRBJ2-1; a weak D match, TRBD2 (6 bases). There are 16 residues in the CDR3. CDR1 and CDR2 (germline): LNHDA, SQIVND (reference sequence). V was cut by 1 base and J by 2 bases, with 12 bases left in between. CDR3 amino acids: CASSIGGLQAYNEQFF. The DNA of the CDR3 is TGTGCCAGTAGTATAGGGGGACTCCAAGCCTACAATGAGCAGTTCTTC.

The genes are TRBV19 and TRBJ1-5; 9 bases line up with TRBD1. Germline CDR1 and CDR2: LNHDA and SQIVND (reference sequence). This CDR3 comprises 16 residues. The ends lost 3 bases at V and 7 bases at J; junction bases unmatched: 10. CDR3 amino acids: CASSMDRGHITQPQHF. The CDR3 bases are TGTGCCAGTAGTATGGACAGGGGCCATATCACGCAGCCCCAGCATTTT. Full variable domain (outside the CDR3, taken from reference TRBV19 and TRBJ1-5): DGGITQSPKYLFRKEGQNVTLSCEQNLNHDAMYWYRQDPGQGLRLIYYSQIVNDFQKGDIAEGYSVSREKKESFPLTVTSAQKNPTAFYLCASSMDRGHITQPQHFGDGTRLSIL.

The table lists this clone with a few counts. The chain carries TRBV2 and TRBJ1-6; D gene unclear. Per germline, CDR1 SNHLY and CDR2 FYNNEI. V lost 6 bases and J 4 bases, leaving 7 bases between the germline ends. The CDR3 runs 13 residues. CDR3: CASRGPYNSPLHF. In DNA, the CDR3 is TGTGCCAGCAGGGGCCCTTATAATTCACCCCTCCACTTT.

CDR3 protein: CASSLERARTDTQYF. The DNA for the CDR3 is TGCGCCAGCAGCTTGGAGCGGGCACGCACAGATACGCAGTATTTT. This sequence joins TRBV5-1 and TRBJ2-3; D is perhaps TRBD2 (6 bases). This CDR3 contains 15 residues. V was shortened by 0 bases and J by 1 base, with 9 bases between the two germline ends. In germline, CDR1 is SGHRS, CDR2 YFSETQ.

CDR3 sequence (DNA): TGTGCCAGCAGCACCTCGAGGAGGCCCAAAAACATTCAGTACTTC. Protein: CASSTSRRPKNIQYF. The chain uses TRBV13 and TRBJ2-4; D is possibly TRBD2 (5 bases). Germline assignment: CDR1 PRHDT and CDR2 FYEKMQ (reference sequence). Trimming removed 5 bases from V and 2 bases from J, with 13 bases in between. CDR3 length: 15 amino acids.

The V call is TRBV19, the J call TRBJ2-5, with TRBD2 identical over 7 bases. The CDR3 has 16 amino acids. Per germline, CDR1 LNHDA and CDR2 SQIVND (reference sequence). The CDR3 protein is CATRGLAEEDQETQYF. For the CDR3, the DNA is TGTGCAACAAGAGGGCTAGCGGAGGAGGACCAAGAGACCCAGTACTTC.

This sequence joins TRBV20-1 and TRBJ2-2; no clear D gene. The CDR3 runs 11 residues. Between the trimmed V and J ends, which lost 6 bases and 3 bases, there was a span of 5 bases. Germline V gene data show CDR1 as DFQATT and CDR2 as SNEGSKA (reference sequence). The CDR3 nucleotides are TGCAGTGCCCTAGACACCGGGGAGCTGTTTTTT. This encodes CSALDTGELFF.

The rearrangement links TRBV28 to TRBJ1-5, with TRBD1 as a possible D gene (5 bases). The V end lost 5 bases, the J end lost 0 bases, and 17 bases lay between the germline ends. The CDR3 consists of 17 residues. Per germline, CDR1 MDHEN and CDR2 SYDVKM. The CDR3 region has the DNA TGTGCCAGCAGTAGCCGGGACGGGAGTTATAGCAATCAGCCCCAGCATTTT. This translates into CASSSRDGSYSNQPQHF.

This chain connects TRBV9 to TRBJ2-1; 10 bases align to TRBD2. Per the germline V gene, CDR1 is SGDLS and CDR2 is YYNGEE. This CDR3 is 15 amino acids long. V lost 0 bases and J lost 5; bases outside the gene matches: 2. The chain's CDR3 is CASSVVAGGDNEQFF. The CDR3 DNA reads TGTGCCAGCAGCGTAGTAGCGGGAGGAGACAATGAGCAGTTCTTC.

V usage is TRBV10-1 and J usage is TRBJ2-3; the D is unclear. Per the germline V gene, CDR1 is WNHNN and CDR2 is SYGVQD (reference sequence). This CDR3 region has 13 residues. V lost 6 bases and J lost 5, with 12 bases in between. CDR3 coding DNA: TGCGCCAGCAGACAGAGTTTCAAAGATACGCAGTATTTT. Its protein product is CASRQSFKDTQYF.

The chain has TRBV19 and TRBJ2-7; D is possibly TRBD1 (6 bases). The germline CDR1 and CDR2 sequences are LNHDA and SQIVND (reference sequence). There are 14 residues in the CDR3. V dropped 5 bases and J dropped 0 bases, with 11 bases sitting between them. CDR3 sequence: CASSSTGASYEQYF. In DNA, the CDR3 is TGTGCCAGTAGTTCGACAGGAGCCTCCTACGAGCAGTACTTC.

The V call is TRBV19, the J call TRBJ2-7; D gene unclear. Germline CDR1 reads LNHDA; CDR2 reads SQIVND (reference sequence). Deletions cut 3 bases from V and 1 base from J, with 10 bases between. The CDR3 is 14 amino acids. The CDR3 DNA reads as TGTGCCAGTAGTATTCGGGTCCCTTCCTACGAGCAGTACTTC. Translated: CASSIRVPSYEQYF.

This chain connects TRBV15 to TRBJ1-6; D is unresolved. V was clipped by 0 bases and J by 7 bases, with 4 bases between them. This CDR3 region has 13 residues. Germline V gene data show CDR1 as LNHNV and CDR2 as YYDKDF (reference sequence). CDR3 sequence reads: CATSRDRNSPLHF. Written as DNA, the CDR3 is TGTGCCACCAGCAGAGATCGGAATTCACCCCTCCACTTT.

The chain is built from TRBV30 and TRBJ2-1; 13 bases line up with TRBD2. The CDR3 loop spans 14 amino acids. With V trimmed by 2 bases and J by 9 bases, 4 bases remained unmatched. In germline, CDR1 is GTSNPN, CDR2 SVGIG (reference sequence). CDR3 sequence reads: CAWSLGLAGVEQFF. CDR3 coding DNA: TGTGCCTGGAGTCTAGGACTAGCGGGAGTTGAGCAGTTCTTC.

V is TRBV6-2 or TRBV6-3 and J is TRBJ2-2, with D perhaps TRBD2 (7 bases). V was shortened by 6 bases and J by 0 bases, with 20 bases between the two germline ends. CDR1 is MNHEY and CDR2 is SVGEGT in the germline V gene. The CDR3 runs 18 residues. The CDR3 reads CASSPEAGGRPNTGELFF. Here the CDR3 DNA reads TGTGCCAGCAGCCCTGAAGCCGGGGGGCGGCCGAACACCGGGGAGCTGTTTTTT.

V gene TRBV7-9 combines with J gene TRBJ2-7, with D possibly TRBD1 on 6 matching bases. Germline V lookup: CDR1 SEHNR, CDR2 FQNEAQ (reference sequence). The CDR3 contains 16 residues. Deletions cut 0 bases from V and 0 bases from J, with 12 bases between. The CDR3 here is CASSLAPGHSSYEQYF. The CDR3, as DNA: TGTGCCAGCAGCTTAGCGCCGGGACACAGCTCCTACGAGCAGTACTTC.

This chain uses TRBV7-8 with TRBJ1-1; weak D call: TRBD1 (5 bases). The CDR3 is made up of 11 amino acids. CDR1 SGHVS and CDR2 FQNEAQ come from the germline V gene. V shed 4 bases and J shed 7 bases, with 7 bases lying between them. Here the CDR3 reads CASSSQGEAFF. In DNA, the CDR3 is TGTGCCAGCAGCTCCCAGGGTGAAGCTTTCTTT. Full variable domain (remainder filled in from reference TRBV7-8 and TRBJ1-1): GAGVSQSPRYKVAKRGQDVALRCDPISGHVSLFWYQQALGQGPEFLTYFQNEAQLDKSGLPSDRFFAERPEGSVSTLKIQRTQQEDSAVYLCASSSQGEAFFGQGTRLTVV.